This TCR beta chain is drawn from a study of blood T cell repertoires in COVID-19. Study information: T cells, B-cell-depleted T cells, or PBMCs provided the cDNA or gDNA that served as material.

J was trimmed by 8 bases and V by 4 bases; bases with no gene match: 15. This CDR3 contains 17 residues. Germline-derived CDR1 and CDR2 are LGHDT and YNNKEL (reference sequence). Per the authors' pipeline: For nucleated cells, counts were estimated from reference gene primer amplification. Generated by immunoSEQ multiplex PCR, the TCRdb table keeps only in-frame clones and is missing some. D and trimming were read from the DNA, whereas the V and J calls and clone size are those reported in that table. The profile covers around 130,000 clones, with around 86% appearing a single time and 18% taken by the ten largest. Each recovered donor of Cohort 3 presented with two negative PCRs, clearance, or symptom resolution.

The clonotype originates from a man aged 25 to 40 who had recovered from COVID-19. The sample taken for sequencing was PBMCs or T cells enriched from blood (not recorded which). V usage is TRBV3-1 (or the pseudogene TRBV3-2) and J usage is TRBJ2-1; TRBD2 matches 9 bases. The CDR3 sequence is CASSPSTASGGLDEQFF. The CDR3, as DNA: TGTGCCAGCAGCCCTTCGACCGCAAGCGGGGGGCTCGATGAGCAGTTCTTC.